This T cell receptor beta chain was sequenced during a study of cytomegalovirus exposure and HLA in healthy donors. The V end lost 5 bases, the J end lost 2 bases, and 19 bases lay between the germline ends. The CDR3 runs to 16 residues. With 60 Vbeta and 13 Jbeta primers, the PCR was carried out. Data came from immunoSEQ multiplex PCR; TCRdb stores just in-frame clones and leaves some out. The sample includes about 130,000 clones, approximately 83% of them seen just once. This sequence originates from a girl aged 2-10 years in good health and CMV-seronegative. The V gene is TRBV5-3, the J gene TRBJ1-2, with D perhaps matching TRBD1 (5 bases). TRBV5-3 is an ORF for which the function is uncertain. Sequences were obtained from PBMCs. CDR3: CARRVALTTENYGYTF. CDR3 coding DNA: TGTGCCAGAAGGGTGGCCTTGACGACAGAGAACTATGGCTACACCTTC.